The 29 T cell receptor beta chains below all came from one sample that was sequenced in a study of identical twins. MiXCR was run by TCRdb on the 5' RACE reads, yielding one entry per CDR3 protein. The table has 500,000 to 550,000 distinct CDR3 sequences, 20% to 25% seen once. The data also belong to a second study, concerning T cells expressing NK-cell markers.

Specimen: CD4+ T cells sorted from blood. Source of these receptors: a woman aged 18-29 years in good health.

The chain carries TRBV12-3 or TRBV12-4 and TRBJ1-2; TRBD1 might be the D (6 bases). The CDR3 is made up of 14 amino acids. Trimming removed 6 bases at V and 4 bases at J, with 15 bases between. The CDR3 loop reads CASRGDTRLYGYTF. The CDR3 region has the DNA TGTGCCAGCAGAGGGGACACCCGTCTCTATGGCTACACCTTC.

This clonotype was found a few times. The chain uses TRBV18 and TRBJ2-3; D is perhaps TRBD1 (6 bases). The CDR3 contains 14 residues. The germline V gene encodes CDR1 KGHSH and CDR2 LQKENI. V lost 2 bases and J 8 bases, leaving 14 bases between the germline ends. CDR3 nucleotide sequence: TGTGCCAGCTCACCAGACCAGGGGATTTCTACGCAGTATTTT. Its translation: CASSPDQGISTQYF.

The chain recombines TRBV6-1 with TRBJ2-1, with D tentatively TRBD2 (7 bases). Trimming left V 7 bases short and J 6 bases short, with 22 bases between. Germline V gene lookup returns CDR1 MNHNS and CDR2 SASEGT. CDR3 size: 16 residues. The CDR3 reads CASIRELTGGLNEQFF. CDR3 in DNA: TGTGCCAGCATACGGGAATTGACGGGGGGCCTCAATGAGCAGTTCTTC.

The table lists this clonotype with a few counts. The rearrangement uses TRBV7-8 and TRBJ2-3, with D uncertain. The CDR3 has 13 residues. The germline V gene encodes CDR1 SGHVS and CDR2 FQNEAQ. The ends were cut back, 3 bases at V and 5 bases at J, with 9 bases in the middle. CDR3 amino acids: CASSLVKEDTQYF. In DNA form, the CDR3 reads TGTGCCAGCAGCTTGGTCAAGGAAGATACGCAGTATTTT. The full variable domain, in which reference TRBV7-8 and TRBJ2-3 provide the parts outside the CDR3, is GAGVSQSPRYKVAKRGQDVALRCDPISGHVSLFWYQQALGQGPEFLTYFQNEAQLDKSGLPSDRFFAERPEGSVSTLKIQRTQQEDSAVYLCASSLVKEDTQYFGPGTRLTVL.

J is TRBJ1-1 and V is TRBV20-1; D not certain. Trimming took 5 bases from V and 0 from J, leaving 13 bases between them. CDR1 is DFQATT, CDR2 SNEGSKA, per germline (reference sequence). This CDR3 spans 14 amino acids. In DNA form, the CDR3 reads TGCAGTGCTCTCTTCCGGGCCGTGAACACTGAAGCTTTCTTT. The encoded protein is CSALFRAVNTEAFF.

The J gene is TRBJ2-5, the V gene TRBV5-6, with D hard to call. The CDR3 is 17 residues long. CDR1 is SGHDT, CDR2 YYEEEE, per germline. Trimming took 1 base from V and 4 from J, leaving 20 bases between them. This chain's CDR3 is CASSLIGGSSVRETQYF. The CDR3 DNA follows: TGTGCCAGCAGCTTGATTGGCGGCTCAAGCGTAAGAGAGACCCAGTACTTC.

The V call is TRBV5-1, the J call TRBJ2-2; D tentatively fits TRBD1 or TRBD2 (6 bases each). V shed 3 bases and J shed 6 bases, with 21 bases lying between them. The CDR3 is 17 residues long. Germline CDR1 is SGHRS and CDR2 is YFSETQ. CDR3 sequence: CASSSASGARSAGELFF. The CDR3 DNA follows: TGCGCCAGCAGCTCAGCCTCGGGGGCGAGATCGGCCGGGGAGCTGTTTTTT.

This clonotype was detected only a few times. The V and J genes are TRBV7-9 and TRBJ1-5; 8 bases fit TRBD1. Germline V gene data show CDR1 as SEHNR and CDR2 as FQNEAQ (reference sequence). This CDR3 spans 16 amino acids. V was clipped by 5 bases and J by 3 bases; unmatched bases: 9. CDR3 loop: CASSAHDRGINQPQHF. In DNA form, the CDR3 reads TGTGCCAGCAGCGCACACGACAGGGGAATCAATCAGCCCCAGCATTTT.

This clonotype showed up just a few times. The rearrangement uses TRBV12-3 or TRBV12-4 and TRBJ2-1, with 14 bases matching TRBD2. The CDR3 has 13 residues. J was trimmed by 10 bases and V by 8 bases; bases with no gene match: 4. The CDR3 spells CASGTSGRGEQFF. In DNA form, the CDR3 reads TGTGCCAGCGGGACTAGCGGGAGAGGCGAGCAGTTCTTC.

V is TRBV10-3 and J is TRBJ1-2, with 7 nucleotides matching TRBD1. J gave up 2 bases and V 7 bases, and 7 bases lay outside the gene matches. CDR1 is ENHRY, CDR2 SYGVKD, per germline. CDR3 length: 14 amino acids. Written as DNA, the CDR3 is TGTGCCATCACCCAACAGGGGACGAACTATGGCTACACCTTC. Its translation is CAITQQGTNYGYTF.

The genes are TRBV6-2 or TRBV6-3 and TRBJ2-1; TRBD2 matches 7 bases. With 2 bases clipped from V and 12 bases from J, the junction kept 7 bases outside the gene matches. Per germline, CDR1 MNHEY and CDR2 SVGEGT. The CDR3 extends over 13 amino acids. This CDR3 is CASSYVSGGGQFF. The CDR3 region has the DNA TGTGCCAGCAGTTACGTATCGGGAGGTGGGCAGTTCTTC.

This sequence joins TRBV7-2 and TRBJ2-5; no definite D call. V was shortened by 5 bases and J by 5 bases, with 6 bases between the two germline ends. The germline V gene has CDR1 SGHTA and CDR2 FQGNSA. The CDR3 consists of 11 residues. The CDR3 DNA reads TGTGCCAGCAGCCCATGGGAGACCCAGTACTTC. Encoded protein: CASSPWETQYF.

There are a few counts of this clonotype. The CDR3 nucleotides are TGTGCCAGCCGAGGCTGGGGGGCAGCTCCGGCGAACACCGGGGAGCTGTTTTTT. Translation gives CASRGWGAAPANTGELFF. The chain couples TRBV12-3 or TRBV12-4 to TRBJ2-2; the D gene could be TRBD1 or TRBD2 (6 bases each). The CDR3 spans 18 residues. Trimming took 8 bases from V and 0 from J, leaving 22 bases between them.

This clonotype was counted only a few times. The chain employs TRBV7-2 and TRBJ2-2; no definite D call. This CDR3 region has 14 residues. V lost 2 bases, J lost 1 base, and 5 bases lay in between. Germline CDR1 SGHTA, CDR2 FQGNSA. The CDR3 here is CASSLQLNTGELFF. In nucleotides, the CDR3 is TGTGCCAGCAGCTTACAGCTGAACACCGGGGAGCTGTTTTTT.

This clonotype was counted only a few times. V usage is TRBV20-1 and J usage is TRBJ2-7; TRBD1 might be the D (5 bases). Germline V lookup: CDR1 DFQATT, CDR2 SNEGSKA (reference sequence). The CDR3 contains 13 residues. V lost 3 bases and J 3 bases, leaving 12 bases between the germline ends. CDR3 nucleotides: TGCAGTGCTAGCCAGGGCCTGGTCTACGAGCAGTACTTC. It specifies CSASQGLVYEQYF.

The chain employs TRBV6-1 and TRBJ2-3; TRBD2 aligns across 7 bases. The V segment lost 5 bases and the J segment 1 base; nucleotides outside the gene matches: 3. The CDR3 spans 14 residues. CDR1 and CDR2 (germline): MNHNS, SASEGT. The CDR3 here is CASSPLAGTDTQYF. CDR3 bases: TGTGCCAGCAGTCCCCTAGCGGGCACAGATACGCAGTATTTT.

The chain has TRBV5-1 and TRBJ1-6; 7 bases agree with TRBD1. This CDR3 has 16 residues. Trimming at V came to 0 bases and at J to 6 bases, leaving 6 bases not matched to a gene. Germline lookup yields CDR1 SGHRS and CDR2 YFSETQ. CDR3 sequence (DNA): TGCGCCAGCAGCTTGGACACCAGGGGGTCTAATTCACCCCTCCACTTT. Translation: CASSLDTRGSNSPLHF.

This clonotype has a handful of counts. The chain's CDR3 is CASSSGPYGYTF. The CDR3 DNA is TGCGCCAGCAGCTCAGGCCCTTATGGCTACACCTTC. The chain recombines TRBV5-1 with TRBJ1-2; unclear D gene. The CDR3 totals 12 residues. The V end lost 3 bases, the J end lost 5 bases, and 8 bases lay between the germline ends. CDR1 and CDR2 (germline): SGHRS, YFSETQ. Full variable domain (remainder filled in from reference TRBV5-1 and TRBJ1-2): KAGVTQTPRYLIKTRGQQVTLSCSPISGHRSVSWYQQTPGQGLQFLFEYFSETQRNKGNFPGRFSGRQFSNSRSEMNVSTLELGDSALYLCASSSGPYGYTFGSGTRLTVV.

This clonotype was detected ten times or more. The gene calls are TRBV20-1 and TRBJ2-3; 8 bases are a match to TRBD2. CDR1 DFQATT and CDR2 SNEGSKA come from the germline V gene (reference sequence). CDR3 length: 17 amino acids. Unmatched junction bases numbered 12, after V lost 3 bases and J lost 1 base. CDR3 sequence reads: CSARPPPGLGGTDTQYF. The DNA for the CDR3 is TGCAGTGCTAGGCCTCCCCCGGGACTAGGGGGCACAGATACGCAGTATTTT.

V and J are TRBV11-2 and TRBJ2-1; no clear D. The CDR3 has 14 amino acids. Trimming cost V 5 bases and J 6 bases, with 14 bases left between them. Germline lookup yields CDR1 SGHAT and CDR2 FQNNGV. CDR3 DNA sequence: TGTGCCAGCAGCCCCTCGCCCAGTTTCAATGAGCAGTTCTTC. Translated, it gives CASSPSPSFNEQFF. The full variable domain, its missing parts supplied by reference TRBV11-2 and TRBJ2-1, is EAGVAQSPRYKIIEKRQSVAFWCNPISGHATLYWYQQILGQGPKLLIQFQNNGVVDDSQLPKDRFSAERLKGVDSTLKIQPAKLEDSAVYLCASSPSPSFNEQFFGPGTRLTVL.

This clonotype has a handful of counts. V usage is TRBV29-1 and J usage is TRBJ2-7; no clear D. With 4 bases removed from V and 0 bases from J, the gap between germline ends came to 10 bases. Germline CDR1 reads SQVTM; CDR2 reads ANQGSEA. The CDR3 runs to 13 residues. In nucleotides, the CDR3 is TGCAGCGTTGTTGGGGTACCCTCCTACGAGCAGTACTTC. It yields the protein CSVVGVPSYEQYF.

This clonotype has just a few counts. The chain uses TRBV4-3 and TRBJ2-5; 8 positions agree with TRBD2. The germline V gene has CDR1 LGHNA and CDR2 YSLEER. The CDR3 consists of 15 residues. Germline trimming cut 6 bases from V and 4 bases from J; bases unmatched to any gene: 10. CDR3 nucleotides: TGCGCCAGCAGTCGTAGCGGGATGAGGGGAGAGACCCAGTACTTC. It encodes CASSRSGMRGETQYF.

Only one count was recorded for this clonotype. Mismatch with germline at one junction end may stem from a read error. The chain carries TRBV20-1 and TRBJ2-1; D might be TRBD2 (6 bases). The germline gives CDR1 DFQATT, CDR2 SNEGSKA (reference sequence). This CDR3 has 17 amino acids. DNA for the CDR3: TGCTGTGCTGCGGGGACTGCAAGAACCCTTTCCTACAATGAGCAGTTCTTC. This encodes CCAAGTARTLSYNEQFF.

The CDR3 reads CSARGRETEAFF. The CDR3 DNA follows: TGCAGTGCTAGAGGGAGGGAGACTGAAGCTTTCTTT. The chain combines TRBV20-1 with TRBJ1-1; the D is unclear. CDR1 and CDR2 from the germline V gene are DFQATT and SNEGSKA (reference sequence). Trimming pared 1 base from V and 5 bases from J, leaving 8 bases between. This CDR3 has 12 amino acids.

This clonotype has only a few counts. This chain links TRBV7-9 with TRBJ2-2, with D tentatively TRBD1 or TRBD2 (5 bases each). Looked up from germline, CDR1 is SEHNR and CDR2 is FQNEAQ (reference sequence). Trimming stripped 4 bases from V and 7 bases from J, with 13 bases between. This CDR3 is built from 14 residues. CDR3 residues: CASSSRGADGELFF. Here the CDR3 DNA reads TGTGCCAGCAGCTCGCGAGGGGCGGACGGGGAGCTGTTTTTT.

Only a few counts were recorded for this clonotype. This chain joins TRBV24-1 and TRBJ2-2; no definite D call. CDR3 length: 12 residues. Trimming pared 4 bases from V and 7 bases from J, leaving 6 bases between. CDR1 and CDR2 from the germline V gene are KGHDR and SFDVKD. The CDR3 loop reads CATSESIGELFF. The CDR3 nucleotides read TGTGCCACCAGTGAGAGTATCGGGGAGCTGTTTTTT.

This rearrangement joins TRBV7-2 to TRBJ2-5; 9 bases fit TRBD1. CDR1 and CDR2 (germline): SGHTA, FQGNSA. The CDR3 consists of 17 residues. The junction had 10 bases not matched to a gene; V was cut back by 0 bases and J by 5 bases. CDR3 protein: CASSLARRTGAIETQYF. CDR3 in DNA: TGTGCCAGCAGCTTAGCCCGACGGACAGGGGCCATTGAGACCCAGTACTTC.

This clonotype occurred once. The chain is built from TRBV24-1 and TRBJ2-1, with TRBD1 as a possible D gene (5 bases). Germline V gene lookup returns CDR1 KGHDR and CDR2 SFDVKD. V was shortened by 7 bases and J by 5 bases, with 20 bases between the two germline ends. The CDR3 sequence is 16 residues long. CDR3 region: CATSPGLSGKNNEQFF. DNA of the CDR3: TGTGCCACCAGCCCGGGTTTGTCAGGGAAGAACAATGAGCAGTTCTTC.

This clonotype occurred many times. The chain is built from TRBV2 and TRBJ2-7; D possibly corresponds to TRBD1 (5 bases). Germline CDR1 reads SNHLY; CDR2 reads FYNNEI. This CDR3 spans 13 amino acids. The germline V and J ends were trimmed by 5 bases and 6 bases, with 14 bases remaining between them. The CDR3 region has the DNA TGTGCCAGCAGTTCAACGACGCAGGGCGAGCAGTACTTC. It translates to CASSSTTQGEQYF.